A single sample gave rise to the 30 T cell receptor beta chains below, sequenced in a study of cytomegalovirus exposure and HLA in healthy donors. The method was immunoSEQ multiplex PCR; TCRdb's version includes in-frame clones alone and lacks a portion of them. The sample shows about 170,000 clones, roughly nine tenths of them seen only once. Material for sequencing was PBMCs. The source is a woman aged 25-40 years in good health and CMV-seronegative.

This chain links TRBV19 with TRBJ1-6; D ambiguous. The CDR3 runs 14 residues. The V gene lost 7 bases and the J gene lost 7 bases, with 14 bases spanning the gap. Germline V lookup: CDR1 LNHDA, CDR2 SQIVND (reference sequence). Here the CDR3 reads CASTHPGRNSPLHF. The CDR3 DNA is TGTGCCAGTACCCACCCGGGCCGCAATTCACCCCTCCACTTT.

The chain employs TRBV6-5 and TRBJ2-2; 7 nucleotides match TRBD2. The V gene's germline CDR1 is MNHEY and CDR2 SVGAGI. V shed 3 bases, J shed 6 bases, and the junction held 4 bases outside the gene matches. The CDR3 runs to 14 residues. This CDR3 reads CASSYPTSPGELFF. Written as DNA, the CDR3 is TGTGCCAGCAGTTATCCGACTAGCCCCGGGGAGCTGTTTTTT.

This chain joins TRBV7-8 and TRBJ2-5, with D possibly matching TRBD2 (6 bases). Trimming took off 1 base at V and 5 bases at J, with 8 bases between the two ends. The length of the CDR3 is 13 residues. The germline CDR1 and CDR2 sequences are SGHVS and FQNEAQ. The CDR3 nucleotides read TGTGCCAGCAGCTTAGACCTAGCGGAGACCCAGTACTTC. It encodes CASSLDLAETQYF. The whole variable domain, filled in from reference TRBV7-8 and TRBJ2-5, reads GAGVSQSPRYKVAKRGQDVALRCDPISGHVSLFWYQQALGQGPEFLTYFQNEAQLDKSGLPSDRFFAERPEGSVSTLKIQRTQQEDSAVYLCASSLDLAETQYFGPGTRLLVL.

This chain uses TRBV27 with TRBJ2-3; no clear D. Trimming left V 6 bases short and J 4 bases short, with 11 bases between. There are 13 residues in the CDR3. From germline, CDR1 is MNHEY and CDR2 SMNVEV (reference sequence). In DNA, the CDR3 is TGTGCCAGCAGAGAAACACCGGCAGATACGCAGTATTTT. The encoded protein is CASRETPADTQYF.

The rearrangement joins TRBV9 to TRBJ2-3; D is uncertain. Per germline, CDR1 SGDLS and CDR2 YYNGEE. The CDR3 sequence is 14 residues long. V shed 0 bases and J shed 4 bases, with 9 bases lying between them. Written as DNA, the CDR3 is TGTGCCAGCAGCGTAGCGGTCATATCAGATACGCAGTATTTT. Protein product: CASSVAVISDTQYF.

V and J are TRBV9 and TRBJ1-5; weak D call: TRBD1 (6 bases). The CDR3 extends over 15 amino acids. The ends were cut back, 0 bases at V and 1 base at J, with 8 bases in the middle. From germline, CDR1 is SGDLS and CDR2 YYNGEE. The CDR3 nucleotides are TGTGCCAGCAGCGTAGGGGGACAAAGCAATCAGCCCCAGCATTTT. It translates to CASSVGGQSNQPQHF. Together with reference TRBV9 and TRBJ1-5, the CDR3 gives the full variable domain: DSGVTQTPKHLITATGQRVTLRCSPRSGDLSVYWYQQSLDQGLQFLIQYYNGEERAKGNILERFSAQQFPDLHSELNLSSLELGDSALYFCASSVGGQSNQPQHFGDGTRLSIL.

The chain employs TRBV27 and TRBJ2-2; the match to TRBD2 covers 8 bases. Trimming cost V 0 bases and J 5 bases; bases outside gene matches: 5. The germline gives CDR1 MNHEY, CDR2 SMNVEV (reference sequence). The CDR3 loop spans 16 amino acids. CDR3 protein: CASSLSPGGATGELFF. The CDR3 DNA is TGTGCCAGCAGTTTATCCCCCGGGGGGGCGACCGGGGAGCTGTTTTTT.

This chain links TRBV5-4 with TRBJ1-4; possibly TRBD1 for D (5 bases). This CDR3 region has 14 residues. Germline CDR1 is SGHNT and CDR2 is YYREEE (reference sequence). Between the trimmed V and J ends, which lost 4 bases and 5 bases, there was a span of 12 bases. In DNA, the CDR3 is TGTGCCAGCAGCCCAGACGGGGGAAATGAAAAACTGTTTTTT. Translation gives CASSPDGGNEKLFF.

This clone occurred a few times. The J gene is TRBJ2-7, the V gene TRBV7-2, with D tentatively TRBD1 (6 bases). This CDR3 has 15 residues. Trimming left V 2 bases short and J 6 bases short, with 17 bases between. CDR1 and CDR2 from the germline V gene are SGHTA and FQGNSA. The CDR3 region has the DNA TGTGCCAGCAGCTTAACAGGGCTAGGTTTGGGCGAGCAGTACTTC. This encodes CASSLTGLGLGEQYF.

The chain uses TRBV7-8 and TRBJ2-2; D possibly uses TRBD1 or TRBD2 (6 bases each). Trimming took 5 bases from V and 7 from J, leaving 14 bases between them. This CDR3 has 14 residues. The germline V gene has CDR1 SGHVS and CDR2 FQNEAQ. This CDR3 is CASSKQGGDGELFF. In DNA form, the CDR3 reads TGTGCCAGCAGCAAACAGGGAGGTGACGGGGAGCTGTTTTTT.

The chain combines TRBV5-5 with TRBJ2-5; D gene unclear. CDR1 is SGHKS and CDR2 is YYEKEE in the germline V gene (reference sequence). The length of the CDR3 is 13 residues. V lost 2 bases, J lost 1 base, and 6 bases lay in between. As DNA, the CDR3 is TGTGCCAGCAGCTTACACATCCAAGAGACCCAGTACTTC. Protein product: CASSLHIQETQYF. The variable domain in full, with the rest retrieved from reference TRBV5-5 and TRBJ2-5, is DAGVTQSPTHLIKTRGQQVTLRCSPISGHKSVSWYQQVLGQGPQFIFQYYEKEERGRGNFPDRFSARQFPNYSSELNVNALLLGDSALYLCASSLHIQETQYFGPGTRLLVL.

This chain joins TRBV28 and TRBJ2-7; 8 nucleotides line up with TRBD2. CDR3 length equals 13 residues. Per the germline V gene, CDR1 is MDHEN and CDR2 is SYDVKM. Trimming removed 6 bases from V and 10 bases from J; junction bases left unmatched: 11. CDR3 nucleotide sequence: TGTGCCAGCAGACGGAGCGGGAGTCCCGAACAGTACTTC. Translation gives CASRRSGSPEQYF. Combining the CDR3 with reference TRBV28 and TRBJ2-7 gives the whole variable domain DVKVTQSSRYLVKRTGEKVFLECVQDMDHENMFWYRQDPGLGLRLIYFSYDVKMKEKGDIPEGYSVSREKKERFSLILESASTNQTSMYLCASRRSGSPEQYFGPGTRLTVT.

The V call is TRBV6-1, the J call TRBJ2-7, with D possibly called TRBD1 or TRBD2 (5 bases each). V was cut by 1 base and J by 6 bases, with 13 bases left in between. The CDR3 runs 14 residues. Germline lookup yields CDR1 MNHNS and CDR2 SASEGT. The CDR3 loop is CASSEVGEKSEQYF. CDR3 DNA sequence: TGTGCCAGCAGTGAAGTAGGGGAGAAGAGCGAGCAGTACTTC.

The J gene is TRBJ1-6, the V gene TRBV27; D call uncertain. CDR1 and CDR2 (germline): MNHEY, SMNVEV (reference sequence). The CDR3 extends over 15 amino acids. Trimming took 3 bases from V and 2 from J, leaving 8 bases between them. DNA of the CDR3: TGTGCCAGCAGTTTCTTCAGACCCTATAATTCACCCCTCCACTTT. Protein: CASSFFRPYNSPLHF.

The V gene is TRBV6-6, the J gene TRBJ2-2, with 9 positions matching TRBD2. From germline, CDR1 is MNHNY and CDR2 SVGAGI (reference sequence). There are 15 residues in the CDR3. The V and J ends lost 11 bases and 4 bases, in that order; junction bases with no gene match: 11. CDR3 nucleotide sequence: TGTGCCGCGCAGGCGGGAGGGCCGAGCACCGGGGAGCTGTTTTTT. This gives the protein CAAQAGGPSTGELFF.

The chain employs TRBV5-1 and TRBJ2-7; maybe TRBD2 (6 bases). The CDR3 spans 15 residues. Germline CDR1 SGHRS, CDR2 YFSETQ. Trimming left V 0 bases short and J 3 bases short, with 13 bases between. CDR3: CASSLEIAVIYEQYF. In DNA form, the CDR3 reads TGCGCCAGCAGCTTGGAAATAGCGGTTATCTACGAGCAGTACTTC.

Here the CDR3 DNA reads TGTGCCAGCTCACCACTAACCGACTACGAGCAGTACTTC. It codes for CASSPLTDYEQYF. This chain links TRBV18 with TRBJ2-7; D remains unclear. The CDR3 length is 13 residues. Germline V lookup: CDR1 KGHSH, CDR2 LQKENI. Trimming cost V 1 base and J 3 bases, with 7 bases left between them.

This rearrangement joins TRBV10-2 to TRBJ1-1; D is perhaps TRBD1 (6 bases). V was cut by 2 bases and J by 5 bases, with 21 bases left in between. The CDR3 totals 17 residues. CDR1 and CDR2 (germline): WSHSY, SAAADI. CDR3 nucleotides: TGCGCCAGCAGTGAGCTAATCACCAAGGGGGTGAGGACTGAAGCTTTCTTT. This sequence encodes CASSELITKGVRTEAFF.

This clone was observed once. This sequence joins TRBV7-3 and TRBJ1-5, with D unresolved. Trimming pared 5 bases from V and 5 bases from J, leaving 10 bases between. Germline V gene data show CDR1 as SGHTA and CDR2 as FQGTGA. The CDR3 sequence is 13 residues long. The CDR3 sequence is CASSPPGDQPQHF. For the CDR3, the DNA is TGTGCCAGCAGCCCCCCTGGGGATCAGCCCCAGCATTTT.

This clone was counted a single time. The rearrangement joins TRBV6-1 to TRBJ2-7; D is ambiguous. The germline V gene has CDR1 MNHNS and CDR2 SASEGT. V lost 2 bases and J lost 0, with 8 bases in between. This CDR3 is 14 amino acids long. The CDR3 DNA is TGTGCCAGCAGTGAATCTCGGCTCTCCTACGAGCAGTACTTC. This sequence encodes CASSESRLSYEQYF.

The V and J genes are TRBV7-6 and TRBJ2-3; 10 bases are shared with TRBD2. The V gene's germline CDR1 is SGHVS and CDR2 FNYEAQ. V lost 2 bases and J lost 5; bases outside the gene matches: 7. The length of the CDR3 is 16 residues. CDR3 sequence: CASSLRASGSEDTQYF. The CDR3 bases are TGTGCCAGCAGCTTAAGGGCTAGCGGGAGTGAAGATACGCAGTATTTT.

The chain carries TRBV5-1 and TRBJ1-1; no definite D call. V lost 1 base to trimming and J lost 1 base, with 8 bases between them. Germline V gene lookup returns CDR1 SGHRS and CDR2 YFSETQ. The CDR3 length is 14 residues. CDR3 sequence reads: CASSLFVGNTEAFF. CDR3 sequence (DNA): TGCGCCAGCAGCTTGTTTGTGGGGAACACTGAAGCTTTCTTT.

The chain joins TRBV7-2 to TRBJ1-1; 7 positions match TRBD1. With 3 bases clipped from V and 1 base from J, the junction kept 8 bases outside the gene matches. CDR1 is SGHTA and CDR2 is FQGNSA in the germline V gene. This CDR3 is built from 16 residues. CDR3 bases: TGTGCCAGCAGCTTGTTCGACAGGGTGGGGAACACTGAAGCTTTCTTT. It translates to CASSLFDRVGNTEAFF.

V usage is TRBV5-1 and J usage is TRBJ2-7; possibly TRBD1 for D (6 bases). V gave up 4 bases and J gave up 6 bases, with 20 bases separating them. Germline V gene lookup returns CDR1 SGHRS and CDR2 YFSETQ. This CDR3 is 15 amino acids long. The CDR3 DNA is TGCGCCAGCAGCCCGCGAATTGGACAGTCGGGCGAGCAGTACTTC. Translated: CASSPRIGQSGEQYF.

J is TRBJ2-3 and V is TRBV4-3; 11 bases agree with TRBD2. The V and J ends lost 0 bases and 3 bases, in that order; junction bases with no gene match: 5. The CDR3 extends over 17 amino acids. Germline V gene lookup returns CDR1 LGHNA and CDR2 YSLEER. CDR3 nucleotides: TGCGCCAGCAGCCAAGATCTAGCTAGCGGGGGGACAGATACGCAGTATTTT. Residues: CASSQDLASGGTDTQYF.

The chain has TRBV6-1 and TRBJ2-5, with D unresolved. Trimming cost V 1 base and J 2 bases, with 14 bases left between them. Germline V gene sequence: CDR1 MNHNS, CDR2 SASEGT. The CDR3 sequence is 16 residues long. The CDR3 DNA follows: TGTGCCAGCAGTGAAGAATTCGTCGGTGTTCAAGAGACCCAGTACTTC. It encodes CASSEEFVGVQETQYF.

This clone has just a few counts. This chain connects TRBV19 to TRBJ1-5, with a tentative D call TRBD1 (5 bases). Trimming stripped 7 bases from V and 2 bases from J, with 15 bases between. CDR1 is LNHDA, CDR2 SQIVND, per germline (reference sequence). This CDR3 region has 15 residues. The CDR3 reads CASKSGGTGNQPQHF. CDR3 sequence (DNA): TGTGCCAGTAAGTCCGGGGGGACGGGCAATCAGCCCCAGCATTTT.

The CDR3 DNA follows: TGCGCCAGCAGCCAAAGACTTGCTAACACCGGGGAGCTGTTTTTT. Protein sequence: CASSQRLANTGELFF. This sequence joins TRBV4-3 and TRBJ2-2; D remains ambiguous. The length of the CDR3 is 15 residues. Germline loops: CDR1 LGHNA, CDR2 YSLEER. Between the trimmed V and J ends, which lost 2 bases and 2 bases, there was a span of 9 bases.

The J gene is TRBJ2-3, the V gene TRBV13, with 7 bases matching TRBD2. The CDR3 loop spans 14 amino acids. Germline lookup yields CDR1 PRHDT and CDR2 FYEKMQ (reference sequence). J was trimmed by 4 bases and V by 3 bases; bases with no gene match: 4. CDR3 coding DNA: TGTGCCAGCAGCTTTCGACTAGCTTCAGATACGCAGTATTTT. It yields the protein CASSFRLASDTQYF.

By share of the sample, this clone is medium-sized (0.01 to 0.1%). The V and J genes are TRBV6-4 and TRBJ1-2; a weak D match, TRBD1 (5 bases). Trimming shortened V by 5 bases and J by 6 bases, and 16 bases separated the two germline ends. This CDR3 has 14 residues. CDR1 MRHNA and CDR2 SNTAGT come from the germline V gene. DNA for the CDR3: TGTGCCAGCAGTACCGGGACCGCCCGTGATGGCTACACCTTC. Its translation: CASSTGTARDGYTF.